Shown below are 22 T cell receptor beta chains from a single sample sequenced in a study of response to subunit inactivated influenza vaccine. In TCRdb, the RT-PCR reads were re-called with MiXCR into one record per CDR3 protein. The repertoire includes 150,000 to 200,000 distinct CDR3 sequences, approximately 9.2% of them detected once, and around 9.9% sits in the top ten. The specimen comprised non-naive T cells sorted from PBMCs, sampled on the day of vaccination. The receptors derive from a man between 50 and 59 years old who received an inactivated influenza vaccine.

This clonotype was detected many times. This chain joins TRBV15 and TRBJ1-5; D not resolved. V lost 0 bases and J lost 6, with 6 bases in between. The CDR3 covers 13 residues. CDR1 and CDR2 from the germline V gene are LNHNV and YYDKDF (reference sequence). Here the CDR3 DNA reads TGTGCCACCAGCAGAGATCGCACTCAGCCCCAGCATTTT. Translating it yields CATSRDRTQPQHF.

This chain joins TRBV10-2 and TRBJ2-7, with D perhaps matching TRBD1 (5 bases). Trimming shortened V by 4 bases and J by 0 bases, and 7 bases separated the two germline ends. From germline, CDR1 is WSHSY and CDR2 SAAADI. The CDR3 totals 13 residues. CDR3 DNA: TGCGCCAGCAGTGTCGACAGCTCCTACGAGCAGTACTTC. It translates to CASSVDSSYEQYF.

CDR3 in amino acids: CASSYKISASGNIRTDTQYF. Here the CDR3 DNA reads TGTGCCAGCAGTTATAAAATTTCGGCTAGCGGGAATATCCGCACAGATACGCAGTATTTT. The chain links TRBV6-2 or TRBV6-3 to TRBJ2-3, with 9 bases identical to TRBD2. The V gene end was trimmed by 3 bases and the J gene end by 1 base; junction bases not matched to a gene: 17. The germline V gene encodes CDR1 MNHEY and CDR2 SVGEGT. The CDR3 covers 20 residues.

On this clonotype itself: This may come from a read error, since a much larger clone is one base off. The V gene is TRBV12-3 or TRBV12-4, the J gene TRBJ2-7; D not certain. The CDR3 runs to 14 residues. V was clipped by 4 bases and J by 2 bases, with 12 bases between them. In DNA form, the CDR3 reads TGTGCCAGCAGTTCTATAATAGGGCCCTACGAGCAGTACTTC. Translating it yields CASSSIIGPYEQYF.

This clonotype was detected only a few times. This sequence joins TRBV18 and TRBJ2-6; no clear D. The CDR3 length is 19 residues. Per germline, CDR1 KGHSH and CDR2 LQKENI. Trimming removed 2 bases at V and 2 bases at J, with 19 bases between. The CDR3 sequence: CASSPSVLLLKAGANVLTF. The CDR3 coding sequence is TGTGCCAGCTCACCATCGGTTCTGTTACTCAAAGCTGGGGCCAACGTCCTGACTTTC.

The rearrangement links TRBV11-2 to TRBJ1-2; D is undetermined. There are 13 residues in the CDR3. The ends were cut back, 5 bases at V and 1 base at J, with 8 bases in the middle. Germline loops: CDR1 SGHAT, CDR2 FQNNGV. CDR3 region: CASSGSDNYGYTF. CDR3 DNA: TGTGCCAGCAGCGGTTCAGATAACTATGGCTACACCTTC.

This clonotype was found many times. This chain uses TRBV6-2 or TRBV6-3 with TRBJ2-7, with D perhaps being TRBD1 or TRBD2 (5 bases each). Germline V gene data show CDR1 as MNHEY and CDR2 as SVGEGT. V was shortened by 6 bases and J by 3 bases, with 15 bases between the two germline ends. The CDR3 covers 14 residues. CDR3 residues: CASRPSGPNYEQYF. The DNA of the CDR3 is TGTGCCAGCAGGCCCTCGGGACCCAACTACGAGCAGTACTTC.

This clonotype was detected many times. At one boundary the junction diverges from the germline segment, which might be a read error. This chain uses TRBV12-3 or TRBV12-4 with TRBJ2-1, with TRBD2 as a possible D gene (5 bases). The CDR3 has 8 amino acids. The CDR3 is CASSRGSF. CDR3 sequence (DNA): TGTGCCAGCAGCCGGGGATCCTTC.

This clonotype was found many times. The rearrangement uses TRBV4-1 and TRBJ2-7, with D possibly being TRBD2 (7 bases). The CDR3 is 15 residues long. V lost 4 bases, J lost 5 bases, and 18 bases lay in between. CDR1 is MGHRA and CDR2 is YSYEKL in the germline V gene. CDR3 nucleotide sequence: TGCGCCAGCAGCCCGAGGGGGGGGGGTCCGGACGAGCAGTACTTC. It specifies CASSPRGGGPDEQYF.

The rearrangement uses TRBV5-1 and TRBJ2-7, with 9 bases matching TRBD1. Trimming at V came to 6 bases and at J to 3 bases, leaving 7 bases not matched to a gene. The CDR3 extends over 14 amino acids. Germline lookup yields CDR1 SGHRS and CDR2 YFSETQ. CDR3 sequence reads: CASTGTGLIYEQYF. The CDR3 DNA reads TGCGCCAGCACTGGGACAGGGCTAATCTACGAGCAGTACTTC.

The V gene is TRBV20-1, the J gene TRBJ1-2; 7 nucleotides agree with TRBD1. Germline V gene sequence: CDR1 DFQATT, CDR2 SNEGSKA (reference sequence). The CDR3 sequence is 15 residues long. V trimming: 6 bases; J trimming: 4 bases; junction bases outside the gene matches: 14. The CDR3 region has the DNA TGCAGTGCAAAGGGGGCGGCGGTGCCTATCTATGGCTACACCTTC. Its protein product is CSAKGAAVPIYGYTF.

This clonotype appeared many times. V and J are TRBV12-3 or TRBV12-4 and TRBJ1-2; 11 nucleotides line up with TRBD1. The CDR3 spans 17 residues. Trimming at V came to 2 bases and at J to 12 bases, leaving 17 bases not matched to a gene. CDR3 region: CASSLTYTGQGAFKNTF. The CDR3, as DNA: TGTGCCAGCAGTTTAACATACACTGGACAGGGGGCTTTCAAAAACACCTTC.

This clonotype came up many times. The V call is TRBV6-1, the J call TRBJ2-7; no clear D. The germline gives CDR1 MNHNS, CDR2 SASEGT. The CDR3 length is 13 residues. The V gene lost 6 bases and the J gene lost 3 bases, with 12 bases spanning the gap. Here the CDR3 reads CASSRGPIYEQYF. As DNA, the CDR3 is TGTGCCAGCAGCCGCGGACCTATCTACGAGCAGTACTTC.

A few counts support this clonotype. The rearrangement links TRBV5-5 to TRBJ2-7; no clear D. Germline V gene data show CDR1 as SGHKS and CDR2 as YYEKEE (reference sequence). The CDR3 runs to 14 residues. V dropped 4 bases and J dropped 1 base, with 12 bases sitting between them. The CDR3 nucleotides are TGTGCCAGCAGCCAAGACGGGCCATCCTACGAGCAGTACTTC. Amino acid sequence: CASSQDGPSYEQYF.

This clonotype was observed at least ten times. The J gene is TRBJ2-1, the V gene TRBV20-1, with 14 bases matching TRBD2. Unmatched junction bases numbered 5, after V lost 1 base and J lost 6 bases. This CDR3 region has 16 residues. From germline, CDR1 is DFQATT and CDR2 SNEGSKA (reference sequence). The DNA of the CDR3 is TGCAGTGCTAGAGTGGGGACTAGCGGGGGACGCAATGAGCAGTTCTTC. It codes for CSARVGTSGGRNEQFF.

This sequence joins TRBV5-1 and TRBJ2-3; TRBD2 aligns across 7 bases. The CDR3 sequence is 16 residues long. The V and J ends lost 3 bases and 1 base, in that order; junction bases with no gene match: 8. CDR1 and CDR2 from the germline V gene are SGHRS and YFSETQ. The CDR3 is CASSSGRGGGTDTQYF. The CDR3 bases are TGCGCCAGCAGCTCGGGGAGGGGAGGGGGCACAGATACGCAGTATTTT.

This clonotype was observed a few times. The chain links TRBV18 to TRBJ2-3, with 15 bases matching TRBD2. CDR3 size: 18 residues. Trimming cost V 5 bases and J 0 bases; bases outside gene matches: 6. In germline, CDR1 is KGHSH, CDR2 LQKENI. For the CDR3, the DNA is TGTGCCAGCTCATCCGGACTAGCGGGAGGGAGAAGCACAGATACGCAGTATTTT. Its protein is CASSSGLAGGRSTDTQYF.

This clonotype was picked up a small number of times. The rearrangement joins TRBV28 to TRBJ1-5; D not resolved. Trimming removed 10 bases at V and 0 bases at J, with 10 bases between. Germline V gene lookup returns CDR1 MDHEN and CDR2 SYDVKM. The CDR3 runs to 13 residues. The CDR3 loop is CATDRDSNQPQHF. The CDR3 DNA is TGTGCCACCGACCGGGATAGCAATCAGCCCCAGCATTTT.

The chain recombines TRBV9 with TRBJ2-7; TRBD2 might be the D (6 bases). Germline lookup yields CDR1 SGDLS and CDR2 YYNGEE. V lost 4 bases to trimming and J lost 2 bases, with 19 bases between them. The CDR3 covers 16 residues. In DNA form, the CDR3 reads TGTGCCAGCAGCCCCGATGTCTGGCTAGCGACCTACGAGCAGTACTTC. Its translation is CASSPDVWLATYEQYF. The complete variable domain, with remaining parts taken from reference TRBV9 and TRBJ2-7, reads DSGVTQTPKHLITATGQRVTLRCSPRSGDLSVYWYQQSLDQGLQFLIQYYNGEERAKGNILERFSAQQFPDLHSELNLSSLELGDSALYFCASSPDVWLATYEQYFGPGTRLTVT.

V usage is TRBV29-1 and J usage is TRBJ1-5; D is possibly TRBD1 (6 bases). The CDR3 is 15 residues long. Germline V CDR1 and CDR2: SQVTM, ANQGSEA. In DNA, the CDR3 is TGCAGTGTTCCAAAAAGGGGGTCGAGCAATCAGCCCCAGCATTTT. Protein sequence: CSVPKRGSSNQPQHF.

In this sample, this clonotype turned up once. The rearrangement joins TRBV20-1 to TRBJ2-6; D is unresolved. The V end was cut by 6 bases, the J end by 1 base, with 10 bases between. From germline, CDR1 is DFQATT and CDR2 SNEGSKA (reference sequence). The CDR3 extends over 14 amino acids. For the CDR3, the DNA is TGCAGTGCGACCCGACAATCTGGGGCCAACGTCCTGACTTTC. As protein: CSATRQSGANVLTF.

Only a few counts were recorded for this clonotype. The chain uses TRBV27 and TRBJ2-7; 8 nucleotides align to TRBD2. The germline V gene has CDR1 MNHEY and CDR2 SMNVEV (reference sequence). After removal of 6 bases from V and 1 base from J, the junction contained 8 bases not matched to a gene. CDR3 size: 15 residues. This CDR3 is CASSWGRGASYEQYF. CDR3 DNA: TGTGCCAGCAGCTGGGGGCGGGGGGCTTCCTACGAGCAGTACTTC.